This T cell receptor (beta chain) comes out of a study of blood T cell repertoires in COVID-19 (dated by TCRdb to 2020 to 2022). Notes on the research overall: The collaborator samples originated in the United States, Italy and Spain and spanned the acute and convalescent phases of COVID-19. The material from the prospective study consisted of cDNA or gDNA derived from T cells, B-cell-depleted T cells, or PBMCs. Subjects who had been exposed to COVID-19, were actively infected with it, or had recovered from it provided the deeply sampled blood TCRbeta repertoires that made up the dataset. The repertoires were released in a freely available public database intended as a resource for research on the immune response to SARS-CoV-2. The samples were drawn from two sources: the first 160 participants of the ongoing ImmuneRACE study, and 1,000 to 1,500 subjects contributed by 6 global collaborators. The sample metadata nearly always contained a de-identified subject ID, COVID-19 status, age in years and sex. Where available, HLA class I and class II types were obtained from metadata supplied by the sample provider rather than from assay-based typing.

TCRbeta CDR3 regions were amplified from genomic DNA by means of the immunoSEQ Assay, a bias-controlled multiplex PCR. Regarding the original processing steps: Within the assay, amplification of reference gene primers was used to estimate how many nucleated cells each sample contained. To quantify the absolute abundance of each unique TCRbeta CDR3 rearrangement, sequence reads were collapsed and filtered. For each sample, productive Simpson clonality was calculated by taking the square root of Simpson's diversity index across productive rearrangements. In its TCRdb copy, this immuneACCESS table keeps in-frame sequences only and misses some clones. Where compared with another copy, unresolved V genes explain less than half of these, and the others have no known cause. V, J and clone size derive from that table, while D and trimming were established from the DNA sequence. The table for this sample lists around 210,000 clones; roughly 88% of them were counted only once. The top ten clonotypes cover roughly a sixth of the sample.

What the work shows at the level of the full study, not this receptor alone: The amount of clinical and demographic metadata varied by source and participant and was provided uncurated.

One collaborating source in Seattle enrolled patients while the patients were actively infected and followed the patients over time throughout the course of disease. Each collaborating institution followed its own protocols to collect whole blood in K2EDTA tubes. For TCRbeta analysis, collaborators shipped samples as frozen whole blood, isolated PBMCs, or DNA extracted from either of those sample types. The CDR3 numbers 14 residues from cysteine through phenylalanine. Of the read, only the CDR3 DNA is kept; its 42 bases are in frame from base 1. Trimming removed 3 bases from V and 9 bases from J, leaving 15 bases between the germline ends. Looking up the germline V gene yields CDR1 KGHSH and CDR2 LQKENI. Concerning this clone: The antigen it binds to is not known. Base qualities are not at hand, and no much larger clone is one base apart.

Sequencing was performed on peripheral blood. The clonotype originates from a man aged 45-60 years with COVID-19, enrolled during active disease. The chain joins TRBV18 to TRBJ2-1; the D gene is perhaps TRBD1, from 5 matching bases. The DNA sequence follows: TGTGCCAGCTCACCGAGGCAGGGATTAGGTGAGCAGTTCTTC. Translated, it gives CASSPRQGLGEQFF.